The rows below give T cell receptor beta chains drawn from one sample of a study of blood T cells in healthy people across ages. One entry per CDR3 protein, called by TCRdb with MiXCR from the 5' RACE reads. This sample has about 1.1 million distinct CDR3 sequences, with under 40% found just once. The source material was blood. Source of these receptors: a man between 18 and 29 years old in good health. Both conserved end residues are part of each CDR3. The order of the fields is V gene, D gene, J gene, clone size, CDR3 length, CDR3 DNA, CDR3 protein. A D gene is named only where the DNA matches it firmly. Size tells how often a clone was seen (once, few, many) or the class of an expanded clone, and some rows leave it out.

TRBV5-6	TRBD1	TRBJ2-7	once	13	TGTGCCAGCAGAACACAGGGGTCCTACGAGCAGTACTTC	CASRTQGSYEQYF
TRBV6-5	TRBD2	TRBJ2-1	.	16	TGTGCCAGCAGTAGGGGGACTAGTGGGTCCTACAATGAGGAGTTCTTC	CASSRGTSGSYNEEFF
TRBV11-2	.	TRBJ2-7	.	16	TGTGCCAGCAGCCGGAAAGGGACGGAGAGCTCCTACGAGCAGTACTTC	CASSRKGTESSYEQYF
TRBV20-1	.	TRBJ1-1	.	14	TGCAGTGCTAGAGCGGAGGGGGGGCGAAGTCTAGCTTTCTTT	CSARAEGGRSLAFF
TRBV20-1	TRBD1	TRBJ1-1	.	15	TGCAGCGGAGAAAGGTTACAGGGGAAGCGGGCTGAAGCTTTCTTT	CSGERLQGKRAEAFF
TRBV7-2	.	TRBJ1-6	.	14	TGTGCCAGCACTCAGGGTTCAGATAATTCACCCCTCCACTTT	CASTQGSDNSPLHF
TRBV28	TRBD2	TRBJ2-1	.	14	TGTGCCAGCAGTACTAGCGGGGGGGCTCTTGAGCAGTTCTTC	CASSTSGGALEQFF
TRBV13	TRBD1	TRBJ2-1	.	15	TGTGCCAGCAGCTCCCGGGACAGGGGTGACAATGAGCAGTTCTTC	CASSSRDRGDNEQFF
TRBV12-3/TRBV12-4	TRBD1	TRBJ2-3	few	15	TGTGCCAGCAGTTCCCAACAGGGGGCGACAGATACGCAGTATTTT	CASSSQQGATDTQYF
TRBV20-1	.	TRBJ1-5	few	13	TGCAGTGCTAGAGCTATAGTCGGTCAGCCCCAGCATTTT	CSARAIVGQPQHF
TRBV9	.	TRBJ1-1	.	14	TGTGCCAGCAGCTTCCGGGACAAGAACACTGAAGCTTTCTTT	CASSFRDKNTEAFF
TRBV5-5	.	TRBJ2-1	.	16	TGTGCCAGCAGACTTGGATGGGGGCCCCAGTACAATGAGCAGTTCTTC	CASRLGWGPQYNEQFF
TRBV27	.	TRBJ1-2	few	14	TGTGCCAGCAGTTTGTCAGGGCCAGGATATGGCTACACCTTC	CASSLSGPGYGYTF
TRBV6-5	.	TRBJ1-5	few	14	TGTGCCAGCAGGCCCGACAGTCTCAATCAGCCCCAGCATTTT	CASRPDSLNQPQHF
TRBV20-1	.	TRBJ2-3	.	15	TGCAGTGCCACCCGGGACCGCCAAAACACAGATACGCAGTATTTT	CSATRDRQNTDTQYF
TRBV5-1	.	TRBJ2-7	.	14	TGCGCCAGCACCTTCGGGGACCTTCCTTACGAGCAGTACTTC	CASTFGDLPYEQYF
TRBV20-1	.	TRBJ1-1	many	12	TGCAGTGCTAGAGAGGGGAACACTGAAGCTTTCTTT	CSAREGNTEAFF
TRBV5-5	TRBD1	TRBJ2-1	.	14	TGTGCCAGCAGCTTAGGGGACAGTAACAATGAACAGTTCTTC	CASSLGDSNNEQFF
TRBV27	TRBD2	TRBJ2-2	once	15	TGTGCCAGCAGTTTAAGGACTAGCGGCACCGGGGAGCTGTTTTTT	CASSLRTSGTGELFF
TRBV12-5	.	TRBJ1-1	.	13	TGTGCTAGTGGTCCCCCGCCCGGGACTGAAGCTTTCTTT	CASGPPPGTEAFF
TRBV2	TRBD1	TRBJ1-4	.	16	TGTGCCAGCAGTGAAGAGGGGACAGGGTATAGTCGAGGGCTGTTTTTT	CASSEEGTGYSRGLFF
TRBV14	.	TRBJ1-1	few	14	TGTGCCAGCAGCCAAAGTATGAGGGGCACTGAAGCTTTCTTT	CASSQSMRGTEAFF
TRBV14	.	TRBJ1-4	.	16	TGTGCCAGCAGCCACGTAGAGGGACGCCTGAATGAAAAACTGTTTTTT	CASSHVEGRLNEKLFF
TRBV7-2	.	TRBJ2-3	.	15	TGTGCCAGCAGCTCACGGACAGTTTCCCCAGATACGCAGTATTTT	CASSSRTVSPDTQYF
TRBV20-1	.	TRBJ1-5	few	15	TGCAGTGCTAGGTCCGGGGAGAATAGCAATCAGCCCCAGCATTTT	CSARSGENSNQPQHF
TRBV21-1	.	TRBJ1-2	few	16	TGTGCCAGCAGCACCTCTGGGCAGGGATCCGCCTATGGCTACACCTTC	CASSTSGQGSAYGYTF
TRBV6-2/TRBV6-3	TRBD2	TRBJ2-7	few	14	TGTGCCAGCCGTCCTAGCGGGGGGAGAAACGAGCAGTACTTC	CASRPSGGRNEQYF
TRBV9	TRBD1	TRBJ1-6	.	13	TGTGCCAGCAGCGTCGACAGGGATTCACCCCTCCACTTT	CASSVDRDSPLHF
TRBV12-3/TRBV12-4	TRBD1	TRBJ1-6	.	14	TGTGCCAGCAGCGCCGGACAGGGAAATTCACCCCTCCACTTT	CASSAGQGNSPLHF
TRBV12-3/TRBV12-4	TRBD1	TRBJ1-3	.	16	TGTGCCAGCAGGGGACAGGGGCTCATCTCTGGAAACACCATATATTTT	CASRGQGLISGNTIYF
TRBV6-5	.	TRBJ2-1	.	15	TGTGCCAGCACCGATGGGGGCAGCTCCTACAATGAGCAGTTCTTC	CASTDGGSSYNEQFF
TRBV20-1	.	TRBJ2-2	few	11	TGCAGTGCCCCAGGCCCCGGGGAGCTGTTTTTT	CSAPGPGELFF
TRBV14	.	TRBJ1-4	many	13	TGTGCCAGCAGCACTAGGACGTGGGAAAAACTGTTTTTT	CASSTRTWEKLFF